The present entry profiles one T cell receptor (beta chain) with its context. The antigen is not known. The junction differs from germline at one of its ends, possibly a read error. The CDR3 runs 16 residues. Germline V gene sequence: CDR1 LGHNA, CDR2 YSLEER. The sample comes from a study of T cell responses to AZD1222 COVID-19 vaccine. Some clones are missing from TCRdb's copy, which holds only in-frame ones; the method was immunoSEQ multiplex PCR. The sample includes over 130,000 clones, about 91% seen only once; the top ten take 9.3%. Study-wide results and limits: In a largely white British group with more females than males, clonal diversity was possibly underestimated. As reported, nearly half of all spike-specific TCRs target variant regions that are unmutated. Researchers took repertoire samples only after the peak T cell response had come.

The sequence was obtained from an adult who received the AZD1222 COVID-19 vaccine. The V and J genes are TRBV4-3 and TRBJ1-2; a weak D match, TRBD1 (6 bases). The sample here was peripheral blood, taken 28 days after the second AZD1222 dose. As DNA, the CDR3 is TGCGCCAGCAGCCAAGATAAGGACAGCCACCCCTATGGGTACACCTTC. As protein: CASSQDKDSHPYGYTF.